Detailed here is one TCR beta chain. Its antigen is unidentified. The data originate from a study of cytomegalovirus exposure and HLA in healthy donors. The study's findings and limits: HLA allele associations emerged for about 16,000 TCR beta sequences in a later analysis, at 0.05 false discovery rate.

The CDR3 has 16 amino acids. Germline CDR1 and CDR2: MDHEN and SYDVKM. Trimming took 3 bases from V and 2 from J, leaving 14 bases between them. A multiplex PCR was run with 60 Vbeta primers and 13 Jbeta primers. Generated by immunoSEQ multiplex PCR, the TCRdb table keeps only in-frame clones and is missing some. This table holds about 120,000 clones, 65% to 80% found once. This chain connects TRBV28 to TRBJ1-5, with D perhaps TRBD1 (6 bases). The sequenced sample was PBMCs. This clonotype was sampled from a man in his fifties or sixties in good health and CMV-seropositive. This CDR3 is CASSLTQGIGNQPQHF. Here the CDR3 DNA reads TGTGCCAGCAGTTTGACACAGGGTATCGGCAATCAGCCCCAGCATTTT.